This is a list of T cell receptor beta chains from one sample in a study of OX40 agonist ivuxolimab in advanced cancers. Using immunoSEQ multiplex PCR, the repertoire was profiled, and TCRdb retains in-frame clones only, with some absent. The sample contains about 64,000 clones, more than 75% of which appear only once. This specimen consisted of CD4+ or CD8+ T cells sorted from blood, obtained in a trial of the OX40 agonist ivuxolimab. These TCRs come from an adult with an advanced solid tumor such as melanoma, head and neck, liver or kidney cancer. CDR3s leave out the opening cysteine and the closing phenylalanine or tryptophan.

V: TRBV28; CDR3: ASINHQTQY
V: TRBV5-1; CDR3: ASSLFSAGGPFHEQY
V: TRBV20-1; CDR3: SATTGDTQY
V: TRBV30; CDR3: AWSSSTDTQY
V: TRBV7-2; CDR3: ASSRDGTYEQY
V: TRBV7-9; CDR3: ASSLSGAMAGELF
V: TRBV6-6; CDR3: ASTTGTRSEQY
V: TRBV7-9; CDR3: ASSFGRGQGEKLF
V: TRBV7-2; CDR3: ASSLGGQQGANYGYT
V: TRBV13; CDR3: ASCDRGLMNTEAF
V: TRBV23-1; CDR3: ASSHGTAPEQY
V: TRBV11-3; CDR3: ASSLGGVRGEQF
V: TRBV4-1; CDR3: ASTGLVDEKLF
V: TRBV19; CDR3: ASAGPSYEQY
V: TRBV5-1; CDR3: ASSSRDRAEQY
V: TRBV19; CDR3: ASKTGAETDYEQY
V: TRBV9; CDR3: ASSVSGGRGNSPLH
V: TRBV10-3; CDR3: AISESTVQETQY
V: TRBV28; CDR3: ASSRIQAVNTEAF
V: TRBV30; CDR3: AWSAGNTDTQY
V: TRBV28; CDR3: ASSLRRGNTEAF
V: TRBV28; CDR3: ASTEGGLDGYT
V: TRBV7-9; CDR3: ASSDRATNEKLF